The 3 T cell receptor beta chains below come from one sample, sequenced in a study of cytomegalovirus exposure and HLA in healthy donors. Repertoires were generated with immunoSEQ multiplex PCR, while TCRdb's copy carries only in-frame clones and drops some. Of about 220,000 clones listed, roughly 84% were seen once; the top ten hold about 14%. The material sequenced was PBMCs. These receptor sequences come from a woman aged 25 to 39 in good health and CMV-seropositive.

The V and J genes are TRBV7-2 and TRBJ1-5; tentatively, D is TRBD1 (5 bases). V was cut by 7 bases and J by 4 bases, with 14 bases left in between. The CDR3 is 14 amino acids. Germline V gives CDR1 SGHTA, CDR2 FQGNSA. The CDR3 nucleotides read TGTGCCAGCACCTCAGGGACGGCAAATCAGCCCCAGCATTTT. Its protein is CASTSGTANQPQHF.

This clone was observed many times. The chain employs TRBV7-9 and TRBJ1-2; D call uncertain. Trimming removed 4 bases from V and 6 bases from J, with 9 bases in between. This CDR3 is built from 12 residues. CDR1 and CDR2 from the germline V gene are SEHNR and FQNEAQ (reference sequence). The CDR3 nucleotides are TGTGCCAGCAGCTCCCTGACACATGGCTACACCTTC. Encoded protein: CASSSLTHGYTF.

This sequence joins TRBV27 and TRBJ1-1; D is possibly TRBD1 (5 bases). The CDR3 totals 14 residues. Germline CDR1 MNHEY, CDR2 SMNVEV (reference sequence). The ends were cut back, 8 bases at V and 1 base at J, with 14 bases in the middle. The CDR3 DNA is TGTGCCAGCTGGCGACCGGGACCGAACACTGAAGCTTTCTTT. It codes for CASWRPGPNTEAFF.